The entry below describes one TCR beta chain. This sample is part of a study of blood T cell repertoires in COVID-19. Looking at the study overall: The United States, Italy and Spain provided the acute and convalescent COVID-19 samples. From T cells, B-cell-depleted T cells, or PBMCs came the material, which was cDNA or gDNA.

Per the original data handling: Using reference gene primer amplification, nucleated cell counts were estimated. Sequencing used immunoSEQ multiplex PCR; TCRdb keeps in-frame clones, though not all of them. V, J and clone size were drawn from that table, and D and trimming were deduced from the DNA. The sample lists under 75,000 clones, about 92% occurring once. CDR3 size: 16 residues. V was shortened by 2 bases and J by 1 base, with 12 bases between the two germline ends. CDR1 SGDLS and CDR2 YYNGEE come from the germline V gene. This receptor was obtained from a man aged 50 or older with active COVID-19. The source material was peripheral blood. The rearrangement uses TRBV9 and TRBJ2-2; D may be TRBD2 (5 bases). In DNA form, the CDR3 reads TGTGCCAGCAGCGTCTATTTAGCGTTGAACACCGGGGAGCTGTTTTTT. Its translation is CASSVYLALNTGELFF.